This T cell receptor (beta chain) was identified in a study of identical twins. Germline V gives CDR1 SEHNR, CDR2 FQNEAQ (reference sequence). The V and J ends lost 2 bases and 2 bases, in that order; junction bases with no gene match: 9. CDR3 size: 18 residues. A single record per CDR3 protein comes from TCRdb applying MiXCR to the 5' RACE reads. The profile shows more than 1.5 million distinct CDR3 sequences, more than 30% of them singletons. This clonotype was counted a single time. The sample was cord blood. This receptor was taken from a newborn girl in good health. This chain joins TRBV7-9 and TRBJ2-1; 10 bases are a match to TRBD2. CDR3 amino acids: CASSLKDITSGAYNEQFF. The CDR3 DNA reads as TGTGCCAGCAGCTTAAAGGACATAACTAGCGGGGCCTACAATGAGCAGTTCTTC.